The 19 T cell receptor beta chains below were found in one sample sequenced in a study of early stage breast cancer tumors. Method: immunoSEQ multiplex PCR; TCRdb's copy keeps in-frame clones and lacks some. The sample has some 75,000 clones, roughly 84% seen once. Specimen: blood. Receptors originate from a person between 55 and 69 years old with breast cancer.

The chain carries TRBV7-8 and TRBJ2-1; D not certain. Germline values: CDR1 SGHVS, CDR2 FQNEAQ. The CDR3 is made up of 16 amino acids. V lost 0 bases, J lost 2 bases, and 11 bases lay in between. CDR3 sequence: CASSLAGFRPYNEQFF. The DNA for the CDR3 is TGTGCCAGCAGCTTAGCAGGATTTCGTCCCTACAATGAGCAGTTCTTC.

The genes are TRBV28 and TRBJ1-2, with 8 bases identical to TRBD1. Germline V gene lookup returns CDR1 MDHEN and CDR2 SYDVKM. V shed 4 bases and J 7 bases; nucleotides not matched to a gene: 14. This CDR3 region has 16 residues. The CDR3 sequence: CASSSYSGTGRSGYTF. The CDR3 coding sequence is TGTGCCAGCAGTTCTTACTCCGGGACAGGACGAAGTGGCTACACCTTC.

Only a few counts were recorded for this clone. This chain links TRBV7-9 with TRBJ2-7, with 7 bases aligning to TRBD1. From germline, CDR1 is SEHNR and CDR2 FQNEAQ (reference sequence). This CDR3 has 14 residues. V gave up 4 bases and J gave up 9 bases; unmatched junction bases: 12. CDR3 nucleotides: TGTGCCAGCAGCTCTAGGGACAGTCACTATACGCAGTACTTC. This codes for CASSSRDSHYTQYF.

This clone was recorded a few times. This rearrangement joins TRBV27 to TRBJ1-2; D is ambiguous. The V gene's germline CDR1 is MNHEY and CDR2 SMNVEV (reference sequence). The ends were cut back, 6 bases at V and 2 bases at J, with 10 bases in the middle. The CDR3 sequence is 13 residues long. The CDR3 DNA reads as TGTGCCAGCAGGCGGCAGCAGAACTATGGCTACACCTTC. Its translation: CASRRQQNYGYTF.

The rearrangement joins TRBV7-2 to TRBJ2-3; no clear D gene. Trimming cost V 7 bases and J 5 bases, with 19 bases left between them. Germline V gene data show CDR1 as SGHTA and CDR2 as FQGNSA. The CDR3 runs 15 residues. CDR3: CASTQALHRRDTQYF. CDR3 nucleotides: TGTGCCAGCACCCAGGCCCTACACCGGAGAGATACGCAGTATTTT.

CDR3 in DNA: TGCGCCAGCAGCTTAGGGACAAACTCTGGAAACACCATATATTTT. Protein: CASSLGTNSGNTIYF. The rearrangement links TRBV5-1 to TRBJ1-3; possible D gene TRBD1, 6 bases. V lost 2 bases and J lost 0, with 9 bases in between. Germline CDR1 SGHRS, CDR2 YFSETQ. The length of the CDR3 is 15 residues.

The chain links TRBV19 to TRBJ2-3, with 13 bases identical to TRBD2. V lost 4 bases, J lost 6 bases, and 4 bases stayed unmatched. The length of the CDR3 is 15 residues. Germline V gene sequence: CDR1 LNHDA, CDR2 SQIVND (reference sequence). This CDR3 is CASSTQTSGRDTQYF. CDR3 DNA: TGTGCCAGTAGTACCCAGACTAGCGGGAGGGATACGCAGTATTTT. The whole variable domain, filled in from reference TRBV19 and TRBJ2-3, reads DGGITQSPKYLFRKEGQNVTLSCEQNLNHDAMYWYRQDPGQGLRLIYYSQIVNDFQKGDIAEGYSVSREKKESFPLTVTSAQKNPTAFYLCASSTQTSGRDTQYFGPGTRLTVL.

CDR3 coding DNA: TGTGCCAGCTCGGGACAGGGGCAGGCCGGGGAGCTGTTTTTT. Translated: CASSGQGQAGELFF. The chain is built from TRBV7-9 and TRBJ2-2; 10 nucleotides match TRBD1. Germline CDR1 is SEHNR and CDR2 is FQNEAQ (reference sequence). The CDR3 consists of 14 residues. The V segment lost 8 bases and the J segment 6 bases; nucleotides outside the gene matches: 6.

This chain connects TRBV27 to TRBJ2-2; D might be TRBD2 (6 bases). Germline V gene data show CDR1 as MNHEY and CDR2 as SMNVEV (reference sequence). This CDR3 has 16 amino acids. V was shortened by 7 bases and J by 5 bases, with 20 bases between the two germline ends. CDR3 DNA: TGTGCCAGCAAACGGGGGACCGGGACTGAGACCGGGGAGCTGTTTTTT. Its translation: CASKRGTGTETGELFF.

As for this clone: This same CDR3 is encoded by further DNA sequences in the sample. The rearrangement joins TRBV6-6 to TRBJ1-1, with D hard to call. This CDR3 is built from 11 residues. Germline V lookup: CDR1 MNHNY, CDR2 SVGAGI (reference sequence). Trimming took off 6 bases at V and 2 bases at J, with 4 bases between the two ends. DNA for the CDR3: TGTGCCAGCAGGGGAAACACTGAAGCTTTCTTT. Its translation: CASRGNTEAFF.

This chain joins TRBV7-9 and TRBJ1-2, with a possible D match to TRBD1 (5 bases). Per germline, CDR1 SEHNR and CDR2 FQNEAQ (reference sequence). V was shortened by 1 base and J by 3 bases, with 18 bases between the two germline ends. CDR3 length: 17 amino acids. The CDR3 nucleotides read TGTGCCAGCAGCTTAGAAGTGTTACAGGACGACCACTATGGCTACACCTTC. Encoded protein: CASSLEVLQDDHYGYTF.

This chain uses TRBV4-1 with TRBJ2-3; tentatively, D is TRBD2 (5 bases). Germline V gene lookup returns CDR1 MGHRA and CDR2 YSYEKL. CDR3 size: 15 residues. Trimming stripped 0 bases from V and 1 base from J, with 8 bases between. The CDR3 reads CASSQDFGGTDTQYF. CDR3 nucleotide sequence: TGCGCCAGCAGCCAAGATTTCGGGGGCACAGATACGCAGTATTTT.

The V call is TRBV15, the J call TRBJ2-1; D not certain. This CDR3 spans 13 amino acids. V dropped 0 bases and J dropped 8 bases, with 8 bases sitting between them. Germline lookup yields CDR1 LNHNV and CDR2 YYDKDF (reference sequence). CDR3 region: CATSRDWSYEQFF. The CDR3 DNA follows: TGTGCCACCAGCAGAGATTGGAGTTATGAGCAGTTCTTC.

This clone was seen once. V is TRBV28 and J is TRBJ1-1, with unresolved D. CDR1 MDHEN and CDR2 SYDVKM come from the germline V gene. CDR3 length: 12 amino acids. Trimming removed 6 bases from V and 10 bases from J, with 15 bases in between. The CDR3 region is CASRQNPRAAFF. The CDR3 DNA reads TGTGCCAGCAGACAAAATCCCCGCGCAGCTTTCTTT.

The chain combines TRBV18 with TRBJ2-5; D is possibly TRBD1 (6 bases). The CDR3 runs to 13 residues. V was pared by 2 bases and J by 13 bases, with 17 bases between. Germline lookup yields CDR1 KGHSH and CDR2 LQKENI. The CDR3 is CASSPGGEYPPYF. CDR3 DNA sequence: TGTGCCAGCTCACCAGGGGGCGAATACCCGCCGTACTTC. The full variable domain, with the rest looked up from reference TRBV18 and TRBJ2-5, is NAGVMQNPRHLVRRRGQEARLRCSPMKGHSHVYWYRQLPEEGLKFMVYLQKENIIDESGMPKERFSAEFPKEGPSILRIQQVVRGDSAAYFCASSPGGEYPPYFGPGTRLLVL.

The CDR3, as DNA: TGTGCCAGCAGTGAGAACAGGGGATACGAGCAGTACTTC. As protein: CASSENRGYEQYF. The V and J genes are TRBV6-1 and TRBJ2-7; 7 positions match TRBD1. The CDR3 covers 13 residues. Germline CDR1 MNHNS, CDR2 SASEGT. V shed 3 bases, J shed 4 bases, and the junction held 3 bases outside the gene matches.

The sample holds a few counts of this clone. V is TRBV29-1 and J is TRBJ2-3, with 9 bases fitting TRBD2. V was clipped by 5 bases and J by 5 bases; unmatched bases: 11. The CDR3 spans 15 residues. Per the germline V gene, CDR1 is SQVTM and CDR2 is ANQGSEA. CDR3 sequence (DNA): TGCAGCGTTCCCCAGTGGCGGGGGGGTCGAGATACGCAGTATTTT. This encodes CSVPQWRGGRDTQYF.

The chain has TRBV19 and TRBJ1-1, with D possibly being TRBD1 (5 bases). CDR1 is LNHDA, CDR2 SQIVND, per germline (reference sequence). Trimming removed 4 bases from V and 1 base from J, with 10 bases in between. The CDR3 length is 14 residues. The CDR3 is CASSTLDRNTEAFF. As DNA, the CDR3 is TGTGCCAGTAGTACTTTAGACAGGAACACTGAAGCTTTCTTT.

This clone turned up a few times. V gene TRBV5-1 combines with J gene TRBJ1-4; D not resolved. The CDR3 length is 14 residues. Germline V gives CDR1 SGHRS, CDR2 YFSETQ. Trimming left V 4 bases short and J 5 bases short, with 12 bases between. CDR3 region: CASSRGLPNEKLFF. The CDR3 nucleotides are TGCGCCAGCAGCAGAGGCCTGCCGAATGAAAAACTGTTTTTT. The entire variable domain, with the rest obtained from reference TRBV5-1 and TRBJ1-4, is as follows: KAGVTQTPRYLIKTRGQQVTLSCSPISGHRSVSWYQQTPGQGLQFLFEYFSETQRNKGNFPGRFSGRQFSNSRSEMNVSTLELGDSALYLCASSRGLPNEKLFFGSGTQLSVL.